The present T cell receptor beta chain was sequenced within a study of technical replicates of blood from a few donors. TCRdb's table, derived via immunoSEQ multiplex PCR, lists solely in-frame clones and lacks some. This repertoire shows around 76,000 clones, around 90% found once; its top ten account for around 0.41%. Germline CDR1 and CDR2: MNHEY and SVGAGI. V shed 5 bases and J shed 2 bases, with 6 bases lying between them. This CDR3 has 12 residues. The TCR was taken from a human donor in good health. Sequencing was performed on T cells isolated from PBMCs. The chain has TRBV6-5 and TRBJ1-2, with D hard to call. The CDR3 DNA is TGTGCCAGCAGTACGGGGAACTATGGCTACACCTTC. Protein: CASSTGNYGYTF.